The next 9 T cell receptor beta chains were all read from a single sample in a study of T cells in Graves' hyperthyroidism and ophthalmopathy. The TCR beta CDR3 regions underwent amplification using RNA transcripts as the source. The HTBI primer set served for first-round RT-PCR of the TCR CDR3. In TCRdb, the multiplex PCR reads were re-called with MiXCR into one record per CDR3 protein. Found here are 620,000 or so distinct CDR3 sequences, about 14% of them singletons; the top ten hold approximately 13%. The sequencing input was blood. Receptor source: a woman in her fifties or sixties with Graves' ophthalmopathy.

In this sample, this clonotype turned up a few times. The rearrangement uses TRBV6-1 and TRBJ1-1; a weak D match, TRBD1 (6 bases). The CDR3 runs to 15 residues. In germline, CDR1 is MNHNS, CDR2 SASEGT. Trimming cost V 0 bases and J 4 bases, with 12 bases left between them. CDR3 loop: CASSEAGGRITEAFF. The CDR3 nucleotides are TGTGCCAGCAGTGAAGCGGGGGGGCGGATCACTGAAGCTTTCTTT.

In this sample, this clonotype turned up a few times. The genes are TRBV14 and TRBJ2-7; 7 nucleotides align to TRBD1. J was trimmed by 3 bases and V by 3 bases; bases with no gene match: 5. This CDR3 has 14 amino acids. Germline V CDR1 and CDR2: SGHDN, FVKESK. The CDR3 sequence is CASSHPGQSYEQYF. For the CDR3, the DNA is TGTGCCAGCAGCCACCCGGGACAGAGCTACGAGCAGTACTTC.

V is TRBV18 and J is TRBJ2-2; D gene unclear. Trimming took 4 bases from V and 6 from J, leaving 6 bases between them. Germline CDR1 KGHSH, CDR2 LQKENI. The CDR3 length is 12 residues. The CDR3 DNA reads TGTGCCAGCTCACGGAGATCCGGGGAGCTGTTTTTT. It encodes CASSRRSGELFF.

This clonotype was picked up many times. V gene TRBV18 combines with J gene TRBJ2-3; D is ambiguous. The CDR3 is 15 residues long. CDR1 is KGHSH, CDR2 LQKENI, per germline. V was clipped by 0 bases and J by 3 bases, with 10 bases between them. The CDR3 here is CASSPPNLETDTQYF. The CDR3 coding sequence is TGTGCCAGCTCACCACCGAATTTAGAAACAGATACGCAGTATTTT.

This clonotype was seen repeatedly, ten times or more. The rearrangement uses TRBV9 and TRBJ2-7, with 10 positions matching TRBD2. The CDR3 has 16 residues. V was clipped by 4 bases and J by 2 bases; unmatched bases: 9. Germline CDR1 reads SGDLS; CDR2 reads YYNGEE. This CDR3 is CASSPIASGRTYEQYF. Written as DNA, the CDR3 is TGTGCCAGCAGCCCCATCGCTAGCGGGAGAACCTACGAGCAGTACTTC. Full variable domain (missing parts from reference TRBV9 and TRBJ2-7): DSGVTQTPKHLITATGQRVTLRCSPRSGDLSVYWYQQSLDQGLQFLIQYYNGEERAKGNILERFSAQQFPDLHSELNLSSLELGDSALYFCASSPIASGRTYEQYFGPGTRLTVT.

This clonotype was counted only a few times. The chain uses TRBV7-9 and TRBJ2-2; 7 positions agree with TRBD1. CDR3 length equals 15 residues. Germline V gene sequence: CDR1 SEHNR, CDR2 FQNEAQ (reference sequence). V lost 6 bases and J lost 0; bases outside the gene matches: 4. The CDR3 region is CASRAGQANTGELFF. The CDR3, as DNA: TGTGCCAGCAGGGCAGGACAGGCGAACACCGGGGAGCTGTTTTTT.

The chain carries TRBV19 and TRBJ1-3; TRBD1 aligns across 11 bases. Losses at the gene ends were 10 bases for V and 2 bases for J; bases not matched to a gene: 7. The CDR3 is 15 amino acids. CDR1 LNHDA and CDR2 SQIVND come from the germline V gene (reference sequence). For the CDR3, the DNA is TGTGCCATCGGGGGACAGGGGGTCACTGGAAACACCATATATTTT. Translation: CAIGGQGVTGNTIYF.

The chain combines TRBV10-3 with TRBJ2-2, with TRBD1 matching over 7 bases. CDR1 is ENHRY, CDR2 SYGVKD, per germline. CDR3 length equals 12 residues. J gave up 5 bases and V 9 bases, and 3 bases lay outside the gene matches. This chain's CDR3 is CAIGTETGELFF. The CDR3 nucleotides are TGTGCCATAGGGACAGAAACCGGGGAGCTGTTTTTT.

This clonotype has a count of ten or more. A read error may explain this, as a much larger clone is one base away. The chain has TRBV20-1 and TRBJ1-2; D is perhaps TRBD1 (6 bases). V lost 0 bases, J lost 2 bases, and 7 bases lay in between. Germline V CDR1 and CDR2: DFQATT, SNEGSKA (reference sequence). The CDR3 runs 13 residues. DNA of the CDR3: TGCAGTGCTAGAGATGACAGGAACTATGGCTACACCTTC. It encodes CSARDDRNYGYTF.